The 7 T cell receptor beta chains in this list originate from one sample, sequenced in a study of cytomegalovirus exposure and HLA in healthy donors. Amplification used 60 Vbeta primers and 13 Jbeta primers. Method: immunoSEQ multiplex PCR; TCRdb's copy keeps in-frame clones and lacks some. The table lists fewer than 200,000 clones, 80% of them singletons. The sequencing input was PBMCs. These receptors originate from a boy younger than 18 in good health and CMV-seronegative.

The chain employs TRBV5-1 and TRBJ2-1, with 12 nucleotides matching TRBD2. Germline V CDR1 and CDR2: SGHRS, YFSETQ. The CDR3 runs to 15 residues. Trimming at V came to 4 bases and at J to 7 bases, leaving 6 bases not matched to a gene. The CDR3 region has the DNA TGCGCCAGCAGCAGACTAGCGGGGGAGAATAATGAGCAGTTCTTC. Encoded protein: CASSRLAGENNEQFF. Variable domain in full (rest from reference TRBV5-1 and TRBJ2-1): KAGVTQTPRYLIKTRGQQVTLSCSPISGHRSVSWYQQTPGQGLQFLFEYFSETQRNKGNFPGRFSGRQFSNSRSEMNVSTLELGDSALYLCASSRLAGENNEQFFGPGTRLTVL.

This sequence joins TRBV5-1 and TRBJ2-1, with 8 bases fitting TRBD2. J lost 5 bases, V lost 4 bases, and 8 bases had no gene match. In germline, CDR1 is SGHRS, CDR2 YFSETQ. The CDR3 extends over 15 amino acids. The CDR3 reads CASSLSGGLHNEQFF. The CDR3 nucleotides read TGCGCCAGCAGCCTAAGCGGGGGCCTCCACAATGAGCAGTTCTTC.

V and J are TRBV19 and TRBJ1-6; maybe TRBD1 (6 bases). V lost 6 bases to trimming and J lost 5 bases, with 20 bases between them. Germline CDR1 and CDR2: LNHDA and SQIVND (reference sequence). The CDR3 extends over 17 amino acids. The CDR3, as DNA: TGTGCCAGTAGCCTGGGAGGGGGTGGAGAGAATAATTCACCCCTCCACTTT. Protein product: CASSLGGGGENNSPLHF.

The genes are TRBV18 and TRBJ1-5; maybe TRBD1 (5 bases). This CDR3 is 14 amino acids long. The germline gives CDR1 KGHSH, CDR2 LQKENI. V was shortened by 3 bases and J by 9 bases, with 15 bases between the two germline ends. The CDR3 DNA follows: TGTGCCAGCTCACCGGTCGCGGGGACCGGGCCCCAGCATTTT. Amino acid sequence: CASSPVAGTGPQHF. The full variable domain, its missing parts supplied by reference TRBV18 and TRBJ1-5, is NAGVMQNPRHLVRRRGQEARLRCSPMKGHSHVYWYRQLPEEGLKFMVYLQKENIIDESGMPKERFSAEFPKEGPSILRIQQVVRGDSAAYFCASSPVAGTGPQHFGDGTRLSIL.

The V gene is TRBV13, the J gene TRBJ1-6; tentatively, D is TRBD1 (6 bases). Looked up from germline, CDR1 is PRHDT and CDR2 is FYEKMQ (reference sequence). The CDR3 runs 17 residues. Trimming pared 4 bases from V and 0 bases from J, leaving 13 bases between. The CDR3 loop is CASSYQTGSSYNSPLHF. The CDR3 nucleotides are TGTGCCAGCAGCTATCAGACAGGTAGCTCCTATAATTCACCCCTCCACTTT.

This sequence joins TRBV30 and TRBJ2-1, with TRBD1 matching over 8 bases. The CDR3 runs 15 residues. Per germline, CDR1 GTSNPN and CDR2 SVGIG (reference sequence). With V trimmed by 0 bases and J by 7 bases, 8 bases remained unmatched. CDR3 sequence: CAWSVRRTGPNEQFF. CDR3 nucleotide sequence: TGTGCCTGGAGTGTACGACGGACAGGGCCGAATGAGCAGTTCTTC.

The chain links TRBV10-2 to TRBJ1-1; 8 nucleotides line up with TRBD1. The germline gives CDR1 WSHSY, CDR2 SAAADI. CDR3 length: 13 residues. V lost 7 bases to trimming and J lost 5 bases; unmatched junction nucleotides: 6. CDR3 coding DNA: TGCGCCAGCACCCTGACAGGGGAAACTGAAGCTTTCTTT. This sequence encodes CASTLTGETEAFF.